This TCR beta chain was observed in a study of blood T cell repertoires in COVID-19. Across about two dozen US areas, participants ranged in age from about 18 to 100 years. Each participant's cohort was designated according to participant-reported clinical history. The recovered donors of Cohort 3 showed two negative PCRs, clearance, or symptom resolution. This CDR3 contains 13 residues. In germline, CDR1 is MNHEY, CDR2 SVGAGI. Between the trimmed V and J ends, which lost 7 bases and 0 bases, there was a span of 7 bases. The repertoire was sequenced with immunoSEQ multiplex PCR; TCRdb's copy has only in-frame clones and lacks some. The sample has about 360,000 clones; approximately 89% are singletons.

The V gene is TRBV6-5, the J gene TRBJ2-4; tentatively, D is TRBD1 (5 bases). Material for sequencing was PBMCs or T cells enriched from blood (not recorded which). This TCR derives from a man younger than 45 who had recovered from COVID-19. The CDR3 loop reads CASTGLAKNIQYF. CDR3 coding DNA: TGTGCCAGCACAGGGTTAGCCAAAAACATTCAGTACTTC.